These T cell receptor beta chains were read from a single sample in a study of CD8+ T cells in alopecia areata. Profiling relied on immunoSEQ multiplex PCR, and the TCRdb table lists in-frame clones only, not all of them. The table has 150,000 to 200,000 clones, 50% to 60% seen once. The sample was CD4+ T cells sorted from blood. All receptors derive from a human donor in good health. CDR3s include the opening cysteine and the closing phenylalanine or tryptophan. D genes are given only for firm matches. Only part of the rows carry a size: once, few, many, or a class if the clone is expanded.

- - TRBJ2-3 TRBV29-1 CSVESDTGTQYF TGCAGCGTTGAATCGGATACGGGTACGCAGTATTTT
- - TRBJ2-3 TRBV13 CASSTTGPSSNTQYF TGTGCCAGCAGCACTACCGGGCCCTCCTCGAATACGCAGTATTTT
TRBD1 - TRBJ2-7 TRBV29-1 CSVDRGPYEQYF TGCAGCGTTGACAGGGGGCCTTACGAGCAGTACTTC
TRBD1 - TRBJ2-3 TRBV23-1 CASTDRERGDTQYF TGCGCCAGCACCGACAGGGAACGGGGAGATACGCAGTATTTT
TRBD2 - TRBJ2-7 TRBV11-2 CASSFTSGRAHEQYF TGTGCCAGCAGCTTTACTAGCGGGAGGGCACACGAGCAGTACTTC
- - TRBJ2-1 TRBV11-2 CASSLDRWGGNEQFF TGTGCCAGCAGCTTAGATCGATGGGGAGGAAATGAGCAGTTCTTC
- - TRBJ1-2 TRBV7-9 CASSLLIYGYTF TGTGCCAGCAGCTTACTGATTTATGGCTACACCTTC
- - TRBJ1-2 TRBV2 CASSERGDAYGYTF TGTGCCAGCAGTGAACGGGGGGACGCCTATGGCTACACCTTC
TRBD2 - TRBJ2-1 TRBV7-2 CASSLGTTKTHEQFF TGTGCCAGCAGCCTCGGGACTACTAAGACCCATGAGCAGTTCTTC
TRBD2 few TRBJ2-7 TRBV29-1 CSVAPSGSFHEQYF TGCAGCGTTGCGCCAAGCGGGAGTTTCCACGAGCAGTACTTC
TRBD2 - TRBJ2-7 TRBV10-3 CAISGRTGTSGRVYEQYF TGTGCCATCAGCGGGCGAACCGGGACTAGCGGGAGGGTTTACGAGCAGTACTTC
TRBD1 few TRBJ2-7 TRBV2 CASRDREVIYEQYF TGTGCCAGCCGGGACAGGGAAGTTATCTACGAGCAGTACTTC
- - TRBJ2-3 TRBV5-1 CASSLALADTQYF TGCGCCAGCAGCTTGGCCCTGGCAGATACGCAGTATTTT
TRBD1 - TRBJ1-5 TRBV30 CAWGTGDEGNQPQHF TGTGCCTGGGGGACAGGGGACGAGGGCAATCAGCCCCAGCATTTT
- few TRBJ2-1 TRBV6-5 CASRIRGLNEQFF TGTGCCAGCAGAATTAGGGGCCTCAATGAGCAGTTCTTC
- - TRBJ2-3 TRBV4-1 CASSQESIPLRTDTQYF TGCGCCAGCAGCCAAGAGAGCATCCCCCTCAGGACAGATACGCAGTATTTT
TRBD2 - TRBJ2-2 TRBV4-1 CASSQVPGLAGAEVFF TGCGCCAGCAGCCAAGTACCGGGACTAGCGGGGGCGGAGGTGTTTTTT
- - TRBJ2-3 TRBV6-1 CASSERPFLADTQYF TGTGCCAGCAGTGAACGGCCCTTTCTTGCGGATACGCAGTATTTT
TRBD1 - TRBJ2-6 TRBV13 CASSLKQGAISGANVLTF TGTGCCAGCAGCCTCAAACAGGGGGCGATCTCTGGGGCCAACGTCCTGACTTTC
- - TRBJ1-5 TRBV28 CASSIPGRYSNQPQHF TGTGCCAGCAGCATACCGGGGAGGTATAGCAATCAGCCCCAGCATTTT
- - TRBJ2-1 TRBV4-1 CASSQEVNEQFF TGCGCCAGCAGCCAAGAGGTCAATGAGCAGTTCTTC
- - TRBJ2-2 TRBV29-1 CSATIRGTPYGELFF TGCAGCGCCACTATTCGAGGGACACCCTACGGGGAGCTGTTTTTT
- - TRBJ2-7 TRBV27 CASKDCPYEQYF TGTGCCAGCAAGGACTGCCCGTACGAGCAGTACTTC
TRBD1 once TRBJ2-7 TRBV2 CASSEALIGRGREQYF TGTGCCAGCAGTGAAGCGCTTATAGGCAGGGGGCGCGAGCAGTACTTC
- - TRBJ2-2 TRBV7-9 CASSLTNTGELFF TGTGCCAGCAGCCTAACGAACACCGGGGAGCTGTTTTTT
- - TRBJ2-5 TRBV27 CASSLVGGTQYF TGTGCCAGCAGCCTAGTCGGTGGGACCCAGTACTTC
TRBD1 - TRBJ2-5 TRBV7-2 CASSSPGRGKETQYF TGTGCCAGCAGCTCCCCCGGCAGGGGGAAAGAGACCCAGTACTTC
- few TRBJ2-1 TRBV5-4 CASSPSGTLTYNEQFF TGTGCCAGCAGCCCGAGCGGGACACTCACCTACAATGAGCAGTTCTTC
TRBD2 - TRBJ2-7 TRBV25-1 CASSASGRTHEQYF TGTGCCAGCAGTGCTAGCGGGAGAACCCACGAGCAGTACTTC
- - TRBJ1-5 TRBV5-6 CASSRDPGQPQHF TGTGCCAGCAGCCGCGACCCGGGGCAGCCCCAGCATTTT
- - TRBJ1-1 TRBV30 CAWSGRGMGGTEAFF TGTGCCTGGAGTGGAAGAGGGATGGGGGGCACTGAAGCTTTCTTT
- once TRBJ1-1 TRBV7-9 CASSANAGTNTEAFF TGTGCCAGCAGCGCCAACGCCGGGACGAACACTGAAGCTTTCTTT
TRBD1 - TRBJ1-1 TRBV25-1 CASKGGGHTEAFF TGTGCCAGCAAAGGGGGCGGTCACACTGAAGCTTTCTTT
- - TRBJ2-2 TRBV6-1 CASSWTSNTGELFF TGTGCCAGCAGCTGGACCAGCAACACCGGGGAGCTGTTTTTT
TRBD1 once TRBJ2-4 TRBV4-1 CASTGTRGSKNIQYF TGCGCCAGCACTGGCACCAGGGGGTCAAAAAACATTCAGTACTTC
- - TRBJ2-7 TRBV4-1 CASSQDAGQYF TGCGCCAGCAGCCAAGATGCTGGGCAGTACTTC
- - TRBJ1-3 TRBV7-9 CASSPRPGPTGNTIYF TGTGCCAGCAGCCCTCGGCCAGGGCCGACTGGAAACACCATATATTTT
TRBD1 - TRBJ1-2 TRBV30 CAWVTGGNSYTF TGTGCCTGGGTGACAGGGGGAAATAGCTACACCTTC
- - TRBJ2-1 TRBV4-1 CASSQDSSRGGRDKQFF TGCGCCAGCAGCCAAGATTCTTCGAGAGGGGGACGAGATAAGCAGTTCTTC
- - TRBJ2-1 TRBV11-2 CASSLAGLVNEQFF TGTGCCAGCAGCTTAGCGGGATTAGTGAATGAGCAGTTCTTC
TRBD2 - TRBJ2-1 TRBV6-5 CASSPRSSGYGEQFF TGTGCCAGCAGCCCACGGTCTAGCGGGTACGGTGAGCAGTTCTTC
- - TRBJ1-1 TRBV27 CASSSSPSGAREAFF TGTGCCAGCAGTTCAAGCCCCTCAGGGGCCAGGGAAGCTTTCTTT
TRBD1 - TRBJ2-3 TRBV5-4 CASRQGLQGTDTQYF TGTGCCAGCAGACAGGGGTTACAAGGCACAGATACGCAGTATTTT